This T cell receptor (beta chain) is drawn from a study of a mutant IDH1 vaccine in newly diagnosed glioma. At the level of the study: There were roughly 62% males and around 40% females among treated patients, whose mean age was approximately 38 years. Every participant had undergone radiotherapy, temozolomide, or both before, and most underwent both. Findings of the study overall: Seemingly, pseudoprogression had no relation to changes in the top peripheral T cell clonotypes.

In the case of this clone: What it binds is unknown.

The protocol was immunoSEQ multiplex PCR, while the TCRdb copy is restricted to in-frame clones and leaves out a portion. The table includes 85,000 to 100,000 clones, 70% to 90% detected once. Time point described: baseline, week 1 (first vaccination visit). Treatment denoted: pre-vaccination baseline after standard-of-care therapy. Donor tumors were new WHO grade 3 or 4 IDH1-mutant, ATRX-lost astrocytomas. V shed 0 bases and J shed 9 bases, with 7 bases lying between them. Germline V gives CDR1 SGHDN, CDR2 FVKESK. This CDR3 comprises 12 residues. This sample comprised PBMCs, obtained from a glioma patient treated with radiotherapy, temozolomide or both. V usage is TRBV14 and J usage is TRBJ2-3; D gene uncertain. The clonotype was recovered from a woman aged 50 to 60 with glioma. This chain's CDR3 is CASSQEAGTQYF. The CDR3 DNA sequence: TGTGCCAGCAGCCAAGAAGCAGGCACGCAGTATTTT.